This TCR beta chain came from a study of cytomegalovirus exposure and HLA in healthy donors (dated by TCRdb to about 2017). In terms of the full investigation: An earlier analysis of approximately 550 of the donors reported 250 to 350 Gb of sequence data and 120 million or so unique TCR beta sequences from some 180 million T cells. An early release that covered around 590 HLA-typed donors contained about 300 gigabases of sequencing data and tens of millions of unique TCR sequences. Of the 350 to 400 genotyped donors, 65% to 90% fell in the genetic ancestry cluster associated with self-reported Caucasian donors. The study aimed to test whether cataloging public T cell receptors could reveal signatures of past pathogen exposure. The T cell repertoires of some 670 subjects were profiled by immunosequencing and related to cytomegalovirus serostatus. Along with the approximately 700-subject first cohort, a separate validation cohort of more than 90 different subjects was used. To predict cytomegalovirus infection status, the study combined high-throughput TCR immunosequencing, statistical association of individual TCRs with disease status, and machine learning. A later analysis re-analyzed previously published TCR beta repertoires from 600 to 850 donors and added high-resolution HLA genotyping to study TCR occurrence patterns. The later analysis used no new phenotypic data to find candidate immune exposures, relying instead on TCR beta sequences and their occurrence across donors. In an earlier analysis of roughly 580 of the donors, high-throughput TCR beta sequencing was used to judge whether each TCR beta V gene segment behaved as functional or pseudogenic. Donor age, sex, ethnicity and CMV serostatus were compiled alongside the repertoire data. A later genetic analysis took genome-wide SNP genotypes for about three fifths of the 666 donors and used that subset as a discovery cohort. Every repertoire in the discovery cohort had been generated on one and the same sequencing platform. HLA typing covered class I and class II loci at four-digit resolution. The number of typed donors differed by locus: roughly 629-640 for A, B, C, DRB1 and DQB1; some 500 for DQA1; 606 for DPA1; and approximately 450 for DPB1. Four or five DR-DQ haplotypes were handled as single units for association and clustering because linkage in the cohort was strong. Among about 390 genotyped donors of the cohort, an average of 235,054 unique TCR beta nucleotide sequences were sequenced per donor, 15% to 20% of them non-productive. Broad study findings and their caveats: In this cohort, only TCR beta chains were sequenced, and detectable features were limited by the absence of alpha or paired-chain data. In a later genetic analysis, a missense DCLRE1C variant was associated with V-gene and J-gene trimming of TCR beta chains, and the association was replicated in an independent cohort. A later genetic analysis reported fewer N-insertions in productive TCRs among donors in an Asian-associated ancestry cluster than the roughly 670-donor mean. The study gave a list of 150 to 200 TCR beta chains associated with cytomegalovirus. Compared with equally common non-associated chains, HLA-associated TCR beta chains in a later analysis were more clonally expanded and had lower generation probabilities. A further reported finding was that TCR beta sequences accurately predicted the HLA-A and HLA-B alleles for most subjects in the first cohort. The classifier was reported to diagnose cytomegalovirus status with high specificity and sensitivity in both the original and validation cohorts. Strong co-occurrence of HLA alleles, especially DR and DQ, made assigning TCR associations to individual alleles difficult. According to a later analysis, parvovirus B19, influenza, CMV and Epstein-Barr virus appeared linked to several top co-occurrence clusters. Immune exposure information for the cohort was limited to CMV serostatus. Because counts were too low, about 18 rarely observed V segments, including chromosome 9 orphons, were excluded from the earlier analysis of 587 of the donors. Most CMV-associated TCR beta chains appeared to be HLA-restricted in a later analysis, and the HLA associations seemed to be driven largely by CMV exposure. According to a later analysis, TCR association rates differed among HLA loci, with DRB1 alleles showing the most associated TCRs and HLA-C alleles showing the fewest. Some IMGT-functional V segments, including TRBV6-2 and TRBV6-3, could not be distinguished by the 87-base-pair reads and were therefore excluded. A later analysis associated 15,000 or so TCR beta sequences with specific HLA alleles at a false discovery rate of 0.05. Linkage disequilibrium might explain the correlated functional status among segregating V segments, but an unknown experimental factor could not be excluded. Because some donors lacked HLA typing at each locus, the association tests relied only on the typed subset. Three of the identified cytomegalovirus-associated TCR beta chains were confirmed in vitro to be specific for cytomegalovirus antigens. Broadly in line with IMGT annotations, most TCR beta V segments showed up in productive rearrangements about 90% or about 30% of the time in an earlier analysis of several hundred of the donors. While some public TCRs were present in many individuals, most TCR sequences turned up only very rarely across donors. Roughly uniform sequencing depth across donors was assumed in presence/absence analyses, although this assumption may not hold. The authors suggested that the approach could potentially be generalized to other disease states and immunological phenotypes. A group of highly shared sequence variants was considered likely to be a technical artifact of the sequencing pipeline.

The library was produced with the immunoSEQ multiplex PCR assay. For the multiplex PCR, a mixture combining 60 forward primers for TCR Vbeta segments and 13 reverse primers for TCR Jbeta segments was used. The CDR3 region of rearranged TCR beta genes was amplified from genomic DNA with a multiplex PCR assay. Amplified TCR beta libraries were sequenced as 87-base-pair reads on the Illumina HiSeq System. On the study's bioinformatics: In a later analysis, some 80 million unique TCR beta chains were counted across the roughly 700 repertoires, and approximately 11 million of these chains were shared by at least two donors. A nearest-neighbor algorithm error-corrected the raw reads and collapsed the reads into unique sequences, merging closely related sequences to remove PCR and sequencing errors. Alignment of CDR3 sequences to IMGT reference sequences was used to assign V, D and J gene segments. For a sequence to be retained, at least a six-nucleotide match to both a V gene segment and a J gene segment was required. A rearrangement was called productive if the CDR3 had no stop codons and remained in frame with V and J, and every other rearrangement was called non-productive. Following IMGT convention, CDR3 was defined as the stretch from the second conserved V-encoded cysteine up to the conserved J-encoded phenylalanine. Sequences without an unambiguous match to a single V gene segment were excluded from the earlier analysis of almost 600 of the donors. In an earlier analysis of approximately 560 of the donors, a V segment was called functional when productive rearrangements were above 56.7%, and segregating when the standard deviation between donors exceeded 5%. A statistical classification framework was developed to diagnose cytomegalovirus status using the catalog of TCR beta chain sequences. V and J gene assignment, in a later analysis, came from comparing TCR nucleotide sequences with IMGT/GENE-DB human TR gene sequences. Using the TCRdist pipeline, a later analysis assigned CDR3 sequences along with most-parsimonious VDJ recombination scenarios. In a later analysis, each TCR beta chain was defined by its CDR3 amino acid sequence together with its V-gene family, and reads without a unique V-gene family were excluded. A later analysis removed 592 highly shared, low-generation-probability nucleotide sequences to deal with suspected cross-contamination and a sequencing artifact. For each public chain, a later analysis derived a clonal expansion index from normalized ranks of inferred template counts within each repertoire. In a later analysis, generation probabilities were computed with a VDJ recombination model fitted to out-of-frame rearrangements, and the resulting probabilities were checked against IGoR. Hypergeometric tests were used in a later analysis to score TCR-TCR, TCR-HLA and TCR-CMV co-occurrence, with a repertoire-size bias correction applied to the TCR pairs. In a later analysis, false discovery rates were estimated by permuting HLA or CMV assignments 20 times. A later analysis grouped co-occurring TCRs with DBSCAN, adding TCRdist sequence similarity when clustering within HLA-allele-positive subsets. Repertoires with fewer than 30,000 or more than 120,000 public chains were left out of co-occurrence clustering, as were about five repertoires with anomalous nucleotide sharing. Held by TCRdb, this immuneACCESS table contains in-frame sequences only and omits some clones. Under half of the omission traces to an unresolved V gene where checked; the cause of the rest is unknown. D and trimming come from the DNA, and the V and J calls and clone size come from that table. The sample table contains fewer than 150,000 clones; only one count was recorded for about three quarters of them. Jointly, the top ten make up 1.6% of the sample.

For CDR1 and CDR2, the germline V gene (reference sequence) lists LNHNV and YYDKDF. V is pruned by 3 bases and J by 4 bases, leaving 0 bases of the junction without a gene match. Taken from cysteine to phenylalanine, the CDR3 has 15 residues. Only the CDR3 DNA is retained, 45 bases long and in frame from the first base. In total, approximately 610 healthy bone marrow donors made up the cohort. At the time of sampling, every cohort member was nominally healthy, though immune exposures that went unrecorded were likely present. The donor tested CMV seronegative and was one of the 352 seronegative cohort members. A peripheral blood sample was provided by each donor, and peripheral blood mononuclear cells were used for TCR beta sequencing. Genomic DNA extraction from the blood cell samples was performed with the Qiagen DNeasy Blood Extraction Kit. Points on this clone: Its recognized antigen is unknown. No base quality values were provided; no much bigger clone lies one nucleotide off.

The chain links TRBV15 with TRBJ2-1; 13 bases in the junction line up with TRBD2. Source material: PBMCs. This TCR derives from a woman aged 25 to 45 in good health and CMV-seronegative. The CDR3 in this case is CATSRTSGGYNEQFF. The sequenced DNA: TGTGCCACCAGCAGGACTAGCGGGGGGTACAATGAGCAGTTCTTC. When the CDR3 is completed using the reference TRBV15 and TRBJ2-1 genes on either side, the full variable domain is DAMVIQNPRYQVTQFGKPVTLSCSQTLNHNVMYWYQQKSSQAPKLLFHYYDKDFNNEADTPDNFQSRRPNTSFCFLDIRSPGLGDTAMYLCATSRTSGGYNEQFFGPGTRLTVL.